These 3 T cell receptor beta chains were sequenced from one sample in a study of shared clonotypes between healthy human individuals. Measured with immunoSEQ multiplex PCR; TCRdb has only the in-frame clones, and not every one. The table shows under 1 million clones, with 80% to 95% occurring only once. Naivety among CD8 cells was defined by CD45RO negativity and positive CCR7 selection, thereby excluding terminally differentiated effector memory CD45RA+ cells. Sequenced input: naive CD8+ T cells sorted from blood. These receptors were obtained from a man aged 25-40 years in good health.

This clone was seen once. The chain links TRBV9 to TRBJ1-2; TRBD1 matches 9 bases. J lost 7 bases, V lost 3 bases, and 7 bases had no gene match. In germline, CDR1 is SGDLS, CDR2 YYNGEE. The CDR3 is 14 amino acids. CDR3: CASSDGTGLSGYTF. The DNA for the CDR3 is TGTGCCAGCAGCGACGGGACAGGGCTGTCTGGCTACACCTTC.

The sample holds one count of this clone. This chain joins TRBV6-4 and TRBJ2-7, with 11 bases that match TRBD2. The CDR3 loop spans 14 amino acids. The germline V gene has CDR1 MRHNA and CDR2 SNTAGT. The J segment lost 8 bases and the V segment lost 3 bases, leaving 6 bases of the junction unmatched. The CDR3 nucleotides are TGTGCCAGCAGTGATACCGGGACTAGCGGCAAGCAGTACTTC. The encoded protein is CASSDTGTSGKQYF.

This clone was recorded only once. The CDR3, as DNA: TGTGCCAGCAGCCGGACTAGCGGGCCCCTAGGAGTTGAGCAGTTCTTC. It specifies CASSRTSGPLGVEQFF. This chain links TRBV7-8 with TRBJ2-1; 11 bases line up with TRBD2. J was trimmed by 9 bases and V by 5 bases; bases with no gene match: 12. From germline, CDR1 is SGHVS and CDR2 FQNEAQ. The CDR3 loop spans 16 amino acids. Looking up the rest from reference TRBV7-8 and TRBJ2-1 gives the full variable domain: GAGVSQSPRYKVAKRGQDVALRCDPISGHVSLFWYQQALGQGPEFLTYFQNEAQLDKSGLPSDRFFAERPEGSVSTLKIQRTQQEDSAVYLCASSRTSGPLGVEQFFGPGTRLTVL.